This TCR beta chain was identified in a study of CD8 T cells in Susac syndrome. Random-hexamer reverse transcription was applied to 0.5 to 1 ug RNA. One entry per CDR3 protein results from TCRdb running MiXCR on the immunoSEQ multiplex PCR reads. The sample has just over 300,000 distinct CDR3 sequences, under 95% seen once. In germline, CDR1 is MGHDK, CDR2 SYGVNS. The CDR3 consists of 13 residues. Trimming left V 5 bases short and J 7 bases short, with 13 bases between. Sequencing used CD4+ T cells from PBMCs. This receptor was identified in a human donor with multiple sclerosis. This chain joins TRBV25-1 and TRBJ2-3, with D possibly matching TRBD2 (6 bases). The CDR3 region has the DNA TGTGCCAGCAGTTTAACACTAGCCCATACGCAGTATTTT. Its translation is CASSLTLAHTQYF.